This T cell receptor beta chain derives from a study of T cell responses to AZD1222 COVID-19 vaccine. Study-wide context: Researchers grouped second doses given at about 4 or about 12 weeks into one pool.

Details on this clone: Antigen: not known.

Only in-frame clones appear in the TCRdb table, and some are missing; sequencing was by immunoSEQ multiplex PCR. The sample comprises 150,000 or so clones, about 90% of which are singletons, and about 4.6% rests with the top ten. Study-level findings and limits: Spike-specific TCR breadth and depth both grew after two AZD1222 doses. Of the AZD1222 recipients, only 5 to 7 were seropositive at baseline.

The germline V gene encodes CDR1 MNHEY and CDR2 SMNVEV (reference sequence). The CDR3 is made up of 15 amino acids. Trimming shortened V by 4 bases and J by 5 bases, and 17 bases separated the two germline ends. This chain connects TRBV27 to TRBJ1-2; no definite D call. The sequenced sample was peripheral blood, obtained on day 0 of AZD1222 vaccination. The origin of this receptor is an adult in good health. The CDR3 loop is CASSSTSRSYYGYTF. CDR3 nucleotide sequence: TGTGCCAGCAGTTCTACAAGCAGGTCCTATTATGGCTACACCTTC.